The 15 T cell receptor beta chains presented below share a single source sample, sequenced in a study of OX40 agonist ivuxolimab in advanced cancers. Sequencing used immunoSEQ multiplex PCR; TCRdb keeps in-frame clones, though not all of them. The sample yields under 20,000 clones, roughly 70% seen once. The source material was CD4+ or CD8+ T cells sorted from blood, sampled in a trial of the OX40 agonist ivuxolimab. The receptors come from an adult with an advanced solid tumor such as melanoma, head and neck, liver or kidney cancer.

The gene calls are TRBV2 and TRBJ2-4; 9 bases agree with TRBD2. V trimming: 5 bases; J trimming: 0 bases; junction bases outside the gene matches: 5. The CDR3 covers 16 residues. Germline lookup yields CDR1 SNHLY and CDR2 FYNNEI. CDR3 loop: CASSFLAGLAKNIQYF. The CDR3 nucleotides read TGTGCCAGCAGTTTCCTAGCGGGGTTAGCCAAAAACATTCAGTACTTC.

V gene TRBV7-9 combines with J gene TRBJ1-2; a possible D gene is TRBD1 (6 bases). The CDR3 consists of 13 residues. V gave up 7 bases and J gave up 0 bases, with 9 bases separating them. Germline assignment: CDR1 SEHNR and CDR2 FQNEAQ (reference sequence). The CDR3 loop is CASTGGPNYGYTF. The CDR3 DNA follows: TGTGCCAGCACGGGGGGGCCTAACTATGGCTACACCTTC.

The chain is built from TRBV28 and TRBJ2-7, with 12 bases aligning to TRBD2. The CDR3 contains 15 residues. CDR1 and CDR2 from the germline V gene are MDHEN and SYDVKM. The J segment lost 4 bases and the V segment lost 6 bases, leaving 7 bases of the junction unmatched. CDR3 nucleotides: TGTGCCAGCAGGATGACTAGCGGGAGAATGTACGAGCAGTACTTC. Translating it yields CASRMTSGRMYEQYF.

The chain is built from TRBV7-6 and TRBJ1-4, with no clear D. Germline values: CDR1 SGHVS, CDR2 FNYEAQ. The CDR3 length is 13 residues. V shed 3 bases and J shed 3 bases, with 5 bases lying between them. The CDR3 DNA follows: TGTGCCAGCAGCTTTGGGGCTAATGAAAAACTGTTTTTT. It translates to CASSFGANEKLFF.

V and J are TRBV11-2 and TRBJ2-2, with D unresolved. CDR1 and CDR2 from the germline V gene are SGHAT and FQNNGV. CDR3 size: 17 residues. V was pared by 3 bases and J by 5 bases, with 19 bases between. CDR3 bases: TGTGCCAGCAGCTTTAAACTACCATCGGGCAAGACCGGGGAGCTGTTTTTT. The encoded protein is CASSFKLPSGKTGELFF.

This chain links TRBV6-1 with TRBJ2-7; D gene ambiguous. This CDR3 contains 12 residues. Germline loops: CDR1 MNHNS, CDR2 SASEGT. The V end was cut by 4 bases, the J end by 2 bases, with 6 bases between. The CDR3 nucleotides are TGTGCCAGCAGTGTGCTCCCCTACGAGCAGTACTTC. This gives the protein CASSVLPYEQYF.

The chain is built from TRBV25-1 and TRBJ1-1; D gene ambiguous. Per germline, CDR1 MGHDK and CDR2 SYGVNS. V dropped 7 bases and J dropped 4 bases, with 7 bases sitting between them. CDR3 size: 11 residues. DNA for the CDR3: TGTGCCAGCAAGACACCCACTGAAGCTTTCTTT. Protein product: CASKTPTEAFF.

A few counts support this clone. V is TRBV30 and J is TRBJ1-6; 7 bases are shared with TRBD1. The V segment lost 0 bases and the J segment 6 bases; nucleotides outside the gene matches: 8. The CDR3 covers 16 residues. Germline CDR1 and CDR2: GTSNPN and SVGIG (reference sequence). The CDR3 spells CAWSVVLTGVNSPLHF. The CDR3 nucleotides are TGTGCCTGGAGTGTAGTCCTAACAGGGGTTAATTCACCCCTCCACTTT.

The rearrangement uses TRBV7-9 and TRBJ2-1, with D hard to call. The CDR3 covers 16 residues. Germline CDR1 SEHNR, CDR2 FQNEAQ (reference sequence). V was trimmed by 0 bases and J by 0 bases, leaving 9 bases between them. CDR3: CASSLAAARSYNEQFF. The CDR3 nucleotides read TGTGCCAGCAGCTTAGCGGCGGCCCGCTCCTACAATGAGCAGTTCTTC.

The J gene is TRBJ2-5, the V gene TRBV2; 8 bases map to TRBD1. The J call is doubtful: the DNA matches TRBJ2-7 better. Germline V gene lookup returns CDR1 SNHLY and CDR2 FYNNEI. The CDR3 loop spans 14 amino acids. The CDR3 loop is CASSVDRGTYEQYF. Here the CDR3 DNA reads TGTGCCAGCAGTGTTGACAGGGGCACCTACGAGCAGTACTTC.

This clone was seen more than once but under ten times. The genes are TRBV12-5 and TRBJ1-4; weak D call: TRBD1 (6 bases). V gave up 6 bases and J gave up 3 bases, with 11 bases separating them. Germline V gene sequence: CDR1 LGHNT, CDR2 FRNRAP. The CDR3 contains 14 residues. CDR3 sequence: CASGGRGANEKLFF. CDR3 sequence (DNA): TGTGCTAGTGGAGGAAGGGGGGCTAATGAAAAACTGTTTTTT.

V is TRBV20-1 and J is TRBJ2-7; weak D call: TRBD1 (5 bases). This CDR3 contains 10 residues. CDR1 DFQATT and CDR2 SNEGSKA come from the germline V gene (reference sequence). The V end was cut by 5 bases, the J end by 5 bases, with 7 bases between. The CDR3 DNA reads TGCAGTGCTTCAGGGAACGAGCAGTACTTC. Translation gives CSASGNEQYF.

This clone rates as medium-sized (0.01 to 0.1%). V and J are TRBV28 and TRBJ2-1; a possible D gene is TRBD1 (6 bases). Germline V CDR1 and CDR2: MDHEN, SYDVKM. There are 15 residues in the CDR3. The V end was cut by 5 bases, the J end by 0 bases, with 11 bases between. For the CDR3, the DNA is TGTGCCAGCAGTGGCACAGGGAGCTCCTACAATGAGCAGTTCTTC. Translating it yields CASSGTGSSYNEQFF.

J is TRBJ2-1 and V is TRBV4-1; D not resolved. Trimming took off 0 bases at V and 9 bases at J, with 6 bases between the two ends. Germline CDR1 and CDR2: MGHRA and YSYEKL. The CDR3 totals 12 residues. CDR3 bases: TGCGCCAGCAGCCAAGATCCTCGTGAGCAGTTCTTC. It yields the protein CASSQDPREQFF.

This clone occurred a few times. The V and J genes are TRBV29-1 and TRBJ1-2; no definite D call. The CDR3 runs to 12 residues. With 0 bases removed from V and 10 bases from J, the gap between germline ends came to 12 bases. Germline values: CDR1 SQVTM, CDR2 ANQGSEA. DNA of the CDR3: TGCAGCGTTGAAGAATTACTACCTGACTACACCTTC. Translating it yields CSVEELLPDYTF.